Below, 27 T cell receptor beta chains from the same sample are listed, as sequenced in a study of T cell responses to AZD1222 COVID-19 vaccine. TCRdb's table, derived via immunoSEQ multiplex PCR, lists solely in-frame clones and lacks some. The sample comprises about 78,000 clones, approximately 91% of which are singletons, and roughly 5.1% rests with the top ten. This specimen was peripheral blood, taken on day 0 of MenACWY control vaccination. These TCRs come from an adult in good health.

The CDR3 loop reads CASSLGGASEQYF. In nucleotides, the CDR3 is TGTGCCAGCAGCTTAGGGGGGGCTAGCGAGCAGTACTTC. The rearrangement links TRBV7-6 to TRBJ2-7; D may correspond to TRBD1 or TRBD2 (6 bases each). Germline assignment: CDR1 SGHVS and CDR2 FNYEAQ. CDR3 length: 13 amino acids. Trimming stripped 1 base from V and 6 bases from J, with 10 bases between.

The V gene is TRBV30, the J gene TRBJ1-5; possible D gene TRBD1, 5 bases. The V and J ends lost 0 bases and 7 bases respectively, with 19 bases between them. The length of the CDR3 is 16 residues. CDR1 GTSNPN and CDR2 SVGIG come from the germline V gene (reference sequence). Written as DNA, the CDR3 is TGTGCCTGGAGTGTTGGGCCGGGACCTAGGAACCAGCCCCAGCATTTT. Translating it yields CAWSVGPGPRNQPQHF.

The gene calls are TRBV2 and TRBJ1-6; no firm D call. The germline CDR1 and CDR2 sequences are SNHLY and FYNNEI. CDR3 length equals 14 residues. V was trimmed by 6 bases and J by 5 bases, leaving 11 bases between them. CDR3 protein: CASSGDANNSPLHF. CDR3 coding DNA: TGTGCCAGCAGCGGAGACGCGAATAATTCACCCCTCCACTTT.

The gene calls are TRBV27 and TRBJ2-7; 7 positions agree with TRBD2. V shed 0 bases and J 2 bases; nucleotides not matched to a gene: 13. The CDR3 sequence is 18 residues long. Germline assignment: CDR1 MNHEY and CDR2 SMNVEV (reference sequence). DNA for the CDR3: TGTGCCAGCAGTTTATCATCTTTCGGGGCTAGCGGTACCTACGAGCAGTACTTC. Translation gives CASSLSSFGASGTYEQYF.

The V call is TRBV5-5, the J call TRBJ1-3; no definite D call. The CDR3 is 15 residues long. V was trimmed by 0 bases and J by 0 bases, leaving 7 bases between them. Germline V gene data show CDR1 as SGHKS and CDR2 as YYEKEE (reference sequence). The DNA of the CDR3 is TGTGCCAGCAGCTTGGTTTTTAGCTCTGGAAACACCATATATTTT. Translated, it gives CASSLVFSSGNTIYF.

This clone was seen just once. The chain couples TRBV5-3 to TRBJ1-2; D is undetermined. TRBV5-3 is sorted into the ORF group, with uncertain function. CDR3 size: 15 residues. V was clipped by 1 base and J by 1 base, with 11 bases between them. CDR3 sequence (DNA): TGTGCCAGAAGCTTGAGGCAGGCGTGTAACTATGGCTACACCTTC. Translated: CARSLRQACNYGYTF.

In this sample, this clone turned up a few times. J is TRBJ1-1 and V is TRBV28, with no clear D. V was trimmed by 2 bases and J by 5 bases, leaving 9 bases between them. The CDR3 is 13 residues long. Germline V gene data show CDR1 as MDHEN and CDR2 as SYDVKM. The CDR3 DNA reads as TGTGCCAGCAGTTTAACAGCGCGAACTGAAGCTTTCTTT. Its translation is CASSLTARTEAFF. The full variable domain, rest sourced from reference TRBV28 and TRBJ1-1, is DVKVTQSSRYLVKRTGEKVFLECVQDMDHENMFWYRQDPGLGLRLIYFSYDVKMKEKGDIPEGYSVSREKKERFSLILESASTNQTSMYLCASSLTARTEAFFGQGTRLTVV.

This clone appeared a single time. This chain uses TRBV9 with TRBJ2-3; D uncertain. Trimming took 1 base from V and 0 from J, leaving 6 bases between them. Germline CDR1 is SGDLS and CDR2 is YYNGEE. The CDR3 runs to 14 residues. This CDR3 reads CASSVTSSTDTQYF. CDR3 in DNA: TGTGCCAGCAGCGTAACGAGTAGCACAGATACGCAGTATTTT. The full variable domain, completed using reference TRBV9 and TRBJ2-3, is DSGVTQTPKHLITATGQRVTLRCSPRSGDLSVYWYQQSLDQGLQFLIQYYNGEERAKGNILERFSAQQFPDLHSELNLSSLELGDSALYFCASSVTSSTDTQYFGPGTRLTVL.

The chain carries TRBV19 and TRBJ1-6, with D possibly matching TRBD1 (5 bases). V was pared by 3 bases and J by 5 bases, with 20 bases between. CDR1 is LNHDA, CDR2 SQIVND, per germline (reference sequence). The CDR3 covers 18 residues. CDR3: CASSIISAHKGHNSPLHF. CDR3 DNA: TGTGCCAGTAGTATCATCTCCGCTCATAAGGGGCATAATTCACCCCTCCACTTT.

V is TRBV6-1 and J is TRBJ1-5; D uncertain. The CDR3 has 13 residues. Trimming left V 3 bases short and J 4 bases short, with 7 bases between. Germline V lookup: CDR1 MNHNS, CDR2 SASEGT. Here the CDR3 reads CASSEVKNQPQHF. As DNA, the CDR3 is TGTGCCAGCAGTGAGGTCAAAAATCAGCCCCAGCATTTT.

The rearrangement uses TRBV4-1 and TRBJ2-7; 8 bases are shared with TRBD2. From germline, CDR1 is MGHRA and CDR2 YSYEKL. J gave up 3 bases and V 4 bases, and 2 bases lay outside the gene matches. The CDR3 totals 13 residues. CDR3 DNA sequence: TGCGCCAGCAGCCGTAGCGGGGACTACGAGCAGTACTTC. Protein sequence: CASSRSGDYEQYF.

This chain links TRBV5-6 with TRBJ2-1; the D gene is possibly TRBD1 (6 bases). This CDR3 spans 15 amino acids. Trimming removed 4 bases at V and 10 bases at J, with 21 bases between. Per the germline V gene, CDR1 is SGHDT and CDR2 is YYEEEE. DNA of the CDR3: TGTGCCAGCAGCCCCCCGGGACAAGACTTTAGCGAGCAGTTCTTC. As protein: CASSPPGQDFSEQFF. Looking up the rest from reference TRBV5-6 and TRBJ2-1 gives the full variable domain: DAGVTQSPTHLIKTRGQQVTLRCSPKSGHDTVSWYQQALGQGPQFIFQYYEEEERQRGNFPDRFSGHQFPNYSSELNVNALLLGDSALYLCASSPPGQDFSEQFFGPGTRLTVL.

V gene TRBV9 combines with J gene TRBJ1-3; a possible D gene is TRBD1 (6 bases). The CDR3 consists of 14 residues. CDR1 SGDLS and CDR2 YYNGEE come from the germline V gene. V was shortened by 5 bases and J by 4 bases, with 13 bases between the two germline ends. DNA of the CDR3: TGTGCCAGCAGTATACAGGGTGCCGGAAACACCATATATTTT. Translation gives CASSIQGAGNTIYF.

The chain recombines TRBV30 with TRBJ2-7; 9 bases match TRBD2. V lost 2 bases and J lost 6; bases outside the gene matches: 8. This CDR3 contains 14 residues. Germline values: CDR1 GTSNPN, CDR2 SVGIG (reference sequence). The CDR3 reads CAWSPRGGRGEQYF. As DNA, the CDR3 is TGTGCCTGGAGTCCGCGGGGGGGCCGGGGCGAGCAGTACTTC.

This sequence joins TRBV19 and TRBJ2-2; 12 bases are shared with TRBD2. From germline, CDR1 is LNHDA and CDR2 SQIVND (reference sequence). This CDR3 region has 15 residues. V shed 5 bases and J 6 bases; nucleotides not matched to a gene: 4. CDR3 region: CASSPRTSGAGELFF. CDR3 nucleotides: TGTGCCAGTAGTCCTCGGACTAGCGGGGCCGGGGAGCTGTTTTTT.

V usage is TRBV11-3 and J usage is TRBJ2-7, with D tentatively TRBD1 (6 bases). Germline CDR1 SGHNT, CDR2 YENEEA. The V end lost 4 bases, the J end lost 5 bases, and 15 bases lay between the germline ends. The CDR3 contains 14 residues. The CDR3 DNA sequence: TGTGCCAGCAGCTGGGGGCGGCGTTCGGACGAGCAGTACTTC. Translation: CASSWGRRSDEQYF.

The chain employs TRBV7-2 and TRBJ2-3; 8 bases are a match to TRBD2. CDR3 size: 12 residues. V shed 4 bases and J 10 bases; nucleotides not matched to a gene: 4. Germline-derived CDR1 and CDR2 are SGHTA and FQGNSA. CDR3 nucleotides: TGTGCCAGCAGCTCAGGACTAGCTTCGCAGTATTTT. It yields the protein CASSSGLASQYF.

The chain joins TRBV7-9 to TRBJ2-2; no clear D. Trimming pared 7 bases from V and 0 bases from J, leaving 9 bases between. The CDR3 has 14 amino acids. Germline loops: CDR1 SEHNR, CDR2 FQNEAQ (reference sequence). CDR3 region: CASKGASNTGELFF. DNA of the CDR3: TGTGCCAGCAAGGGTGCATCGAACACCGGGGAGCTGTTTTTT.

This chain connects TRBV29-1 to TRBJ1-1, with unresolved D. The CDR3 is made up of 15 amino acids. CDR1 is SQVTM and CDR2 is ANQGSEA in the germline V gene. The ends were cut back, 0 bases at V and 3 bases at J, with 14 bases in the middle. The CDR3: CSVEDLLGSDTEAFF. The CDR3 region has the DNA TGCAGCGTTGAAGATCTTCTGGGATCTGACACTGAAGCTTTCTTT.

The rearrangement joins TRBV19 to TRBJ1-1; 8 positions match TRBD1. The CDR3 is 13 residues long. V trimming: 5 bases; J trimming: 4 bases; junction bases outside the gene matches: 3. The germline V gene encodes CDR1 LNHDA and CDR2 SQIVND (reference sequence). The CDR3, as DNA: TGTGCCAGTAGTTACAGGGGGAGCACTGAAGCTTTCTTT. This encodes CASSYRGSTEAFF.

The CDR3 bases are TGTGCCATCAGAGGCGTCAGCTCCTACAATGAGCAGTTCTTC. It encodes CAIRGVSSYNEQFF. The genes are TRBV10-3 and TRBJ2-1; unclear D gene. The germline V gene has CDR1 ENHRY and CDR2 SYGVKD. The CDR3 spans 14 residues. V gave up 6 bases and J gave up 0 bases, with 9 bases separating them.

This clone was found a few times. V gene TRBV9 combines with J gene TRBJ1-2; 7 positions agree with TRBD1. Germline-derived CDR1 and CDR2 are SGDLS and YYNGEE. V lost 3 bases, J lost 4 bases, and 12 bases stayed unmatched. The CDR3 consists of 16 residues. CDR3 sequence: CASSGAGGTEGYGYTF. The DNA of the CDR3 is TGTGCCAGCAGCGGAGCCGGCGGGACAGAAGGCTATGGCTACACCTTC.

The chain recombines TRBV7-2 with TRBJ2-7; weak D call: TRBD1 (6 bases). The CDR3 covers 14 residues. The V and J ends lost 1 base and 4 bases respectively, with 11 bases between them. CDR1 is SGHTA and CDR2 is FQGNSA in the germline V gene. The CDR3 here is CASSLGPTGYEQYF. CDR3 DNA: TGTGCCAGCAGCTTAGGCCCCACAGGGTACGAGCAGTACTTC.

The genes are TRBV15 and TRBJ2-1, with 7 bases lining up with TRBD2. Looked up from germline, CDR1 is LNHNV and CDR2 is YYDKDF (reference sequence). V lost 4 bases and J lost 1; bases outside the gene matches: 4. The CDR3 extends over 15 amino acids. The CDR3 sequence is CATSIGGVSYNEQFF. The CDR3 DNA is TGTGCCACCAGCATTGGGGGGGTATCCTACAATGAGCAGTTCTTC.

As for this clone: Within the sample, other DNA sequences also encode this same CDR3. The rearrangement links TRBV6-5 to TRBJ1-5; D call uncertain. From germline, CDR1 is MNHEY and CDR2 SVGAGI. V was cut by 4 bases and J by 7 bases, with 11 bases left in between. The CDR3 has 13 amino acids. CDR3 region: CASSLRVSQPQHF. CDR3 DNA: TGTGCCAGCAGTTTGAGGGTGTCGCAGCCCCAGCATTTT.

V and J are TRBV30 and TRBJ1-4, with a tentative D call TRBD1 (5 bases). Trimming shortened V by 0 bases and J by 6 bases, and 17 bases separated the two germline ends. The germline V gene has CDR1 GTSNPN and CDR2 SVGIG (reference sequence). This CDR3 spans 16 amino acids. The CDR3, as DNA: TGTGCCTGGAGTGTACTCGGGAGGGGCAGTCATGAAAAACTGTTTTTT. The encoded protein is CAWSVLGRGSHEKLFF.

The chain has TRBV30 and TRBJ1-2; D perhaps matches TRBD1 (6 bases). CDR1 and CDR2 (germline): GTSNPN, SVGIG (reference sequence). This CDR3 is 14 amino acids long. The V end was cut by 2 bases, the J end by 4 bases, with 14 bases between. CDR3: CAWSPTGTRYGYTF. DNA for the CDR3: TGTGCCTGGAGTCCCACCGGGACACGCTATGGCTACACCTTC.